This is a list of T cell receptor beta chains from one sample in a study of T and B cells in COVID-19 patients. MiXCR, applied by TCRdb to the multiplex PCR reads, yields one record per CDR3 protein. The sample holds approximately 11,000 distinct CDR3 sequences, around 33% seen once. Sequenced material: blood. Source of these receptors: a human donor with active COVID-19. Each CDR3 is given with its conserved first and last residue. The D gene is left open where the match is weak. Size is stated for part of the rows, as once, few or many counts, or as a class when the clone is expanded.

J | D | V | size | CDR3 | DNA
TRBJ2-2 | TRBD2 | TRBV29-1 | NA | CSVGSGGMNTGELFF | TGCAGCGTGGGTAGCGGGGGCATGAACACCGGGGAGCTGTTTTTT
TRBJ1-5 | NA | TRBV12-3/TRBV12-4 | few | CASSPQTGNQPQHF | TGTGCCAGCAGTCCACAGACAGGCAATCAGCCCCAGCATTTT
TRBJ1-3 | NA | TRBV13 | NA | CASSRWQSGNTIYF | TGTGCCAGCAGCCGGTGGCAGTCTGGAAACACCATATATTTT
TRBJ2-7 | NA | TRBV7-9 | NA | CASSLAWGTGEQYF | TGTGCCAGCAGCTTAGCGTGGGGAACTGGCGAGCAGTACTTC
TRBJ1-1 | NA | TRBV5-5 | few | CASSLGGLKTEAFF | TGTGCCAGCAGCTTGGGGGGACTGAAGACTGAAGCTTTCTTT
TRBJ1-2 | NA | TRBV18 | NA | CASSPRPGDGYTF | TGTGCCAGCTCACCCAGGCCCGGGGATGGCTACACCTTC
TRBJ1-4 | NA | TRBV12-3/TRBV12-4 | NA | CASSFRGRLNEKLFF | TGTGCCAGCAGCTTCCGGGGGAGACTTAATGAAAAACTGTTTTTT
TRBJ2-3 | NA | TRBV4-3 | NA | CASSQAAVDTQYF | TGTGCCAGCAGCCAAGCAGCCGTGGATACGCAGTATTTT
TRBJ2-7 | NA | TRBV5-4 | medium-sized | CASSLYGPVVEQYF | TGTGCCAGCAGCTTGTATGGCCCCGTTGTCGAGCAGTACTTC
TRBJ2-7 | TRBD2 | TRBV5-1 | few | CASRVGLAGARLYEQYF | TGCGCCAGCAGGGTAGGACTAGCGGGGGCCCGTCTCTACGAGCAGTACTTC
TRBJ2-2 | TRBD2 | TRBV10-1 | NA | CASSAAGGDIIGELFF | TGCGCCAGCAGTGCTGCGGGGGGCGATATTATCGGGGAGCTGTTTTTT
TRBJ2-1 | NA | TRBV28 | NA | CASSLSTSYNEQFF | TGTGCCAGCAGTTTGAGCACCTCCTACAATGAGCAGTTCTTC
TRBJ2-1 | TRBD1 | TRBV13 | NA | CASSLEGAPYNEQFF | TGTGCCAGCAGCTTAGAGGGGGCCCCCTACAATGAGCAGTTCTTC
TRBJ1-3 | NA | TRBV5-1 | NA | CASSPDGSGNTIYF | TGCGCCAGCAGCCCGGACGGAAGTGGAAACACCATATATTTT
TRBJ1-4 | TRBD1 | TRBV9 | NA | CASSGTGGFHEKLFF | TGTGCCAGCAGCGGTACAGGGGGCTTCCATGAAAAACTGTTTTTT
TRBJ1-1 | NA | TRBV5-5 | NA | CASSYEKLTAFF | TGTGCCAGCAGCTATGAAAAGCTAACAGCTTTCTTT
TRBJ1-3 | NA | TRBV5-1 | NA | CASSLGQAGNTIYF | TGCGCCAGCAGCTTGGGACAAGCTGGAAACACCATATATTTT
TRBJ1-4 | NA | TRBV27 | medium-sized | CASSRQLNEKLFF | TGTGCCAGCAGCCGACAGCTTAATGAAAAACTGTTTTTT
TRBJ1-6 | TRBD1 | TRBV12-3/TRBV12-4 | few | CASSDRADSPLHF | TGTGCCAGCAGTGACAGGGCGGATTCACCCCTCCACTTT
TRBJ1-5 | TRBD1 | TRBV29-1 | few | CSVVLIGTGNQPQHF | TGCAGCGTTGTCCTGATTGGGACAGGGAATCAGCCCCAGCATTTT
TRBJ2-2 | NA | TRBV29-1 | NA | CSVEHSMNTGELFF | TGCAGCGTTGAACACAGCATGAACACCGGGGAGCTGTTTTTT
TRBJ1-4 | TRBD1 | TRBV28 | NA | CASSSLDRDNEKLFF | TGTGCCAGCAGTTCCCTCGACAGGGATAATGAAAAACTGTTTTTT
TRBJ2-3 | TRBD1 | TRBV18 | NA | CASSILGTAPSTDTQYF | TGTGCCAGCTCCATACTCGGGACAGCGCCTAGCACAGATACGCAGTATTTT
TRBJ2-1 | TRBD1 | TRBV20-1 | few | CSTLTGVSYNEQFF | TGCAGTACCCTTACAGGGGTCTCCTACAATGAGCAGTTCTTC
TRBJ2-5 | TRBD1 | TRBV29-1 | medium-sized | CSVGQRQETQYF | TGCAGCGTGGGACAGAGACAAGAGACCCAGTACTTC
TRBJ2-1 | NA | TRBV7-6 | NA | CASSFRPNSNEQFF | TGTGCCAGCAGCTTTCGGCCTAATTCGAATGAGCAGTTCTTC
TRBJ2-3 | NA | TRBV20-1 | NA | CSARESNTDTQYF | TGCAGTGCTAGAGAATCGAACACAGATACGCAGTATTTT
TRBJ1-6 | NA | TRBV5-4 | NA | CASSWGTGPGNSPLHF | TGTGCCAGCAGCTGGGGAACAGGACCTGGAAATTCACCCCTCCACTTT
TRBJ2-3 | TRBD1 | TRBV24-1 | few | CATSEQGKVLTDTQYF | TGTGCCACCAGTGAACAGGGGAAGGTTCTCACCGATACGCAGTATTTT
TRBJ2-1 | NA | TRBV7-9 | NA | CASSLGRGGYNEQFF | TGTGCCAGCAGCTTAGGGCGGGGCGGCTACAATGAGCAGTTCTTC
TRBJ1-1 | TRBD1 | TRBV29-1 | medium-sized | CSVRTGTNTEAFF | TGCAGCGTTAGGACAGGGACGAACACTGAAGCTTTCTTT
TRBJ2-1 | TRBD1 | TRBV27 | medium-sized | CASSWDRYNEQFF | TGTGCCAGCAGCTGGGACAGATACAATGAGCAGTTCTTC
TRBJ2-2 | NA | TRBV12-3/TRBV12-4 | medium-sized | CASSLAGSANTGELFF | TGTGCCAGCAGTTTAGCGGGCAGCGCGAACACCGGGGAGCTGTTTTTT
TRBJ1-5 | NA | TRBV19 | few | CASSLEPWGLMFSPQHF | TGTGCCAGTAGTCTGGAGCCTTGGGGACTAATGTTCTCGCCCCAGCATTTT
TRBJ1-4 | TRBD1 | TRBV6-1 | NA | CASRSGTGFPIFEKLFF | TGTGCCAGCAGATCCGGGACAGGGTTCCCCATATTCGAAAAACTGTTTTTT
TRBJ2-3 | NA | TRBV24-1 | once | CATSDFRAGDGTDTQYF | TGTGCCACCAGTGATTTCAGGGCAGGGGATGGCACAGATACGCAGTATTTT
TRBJ2-2 | NA | TRBV5-4 | few | CASSLSLGRNTGELFF | TGTGCCAGCAGCTTGTCCCTGGGTCGTAACACCGGGGAGCTGTTTTTT
TRBJ1-3 | NA | TRBV18 | medium-sized | CASSSTGRNSGNTIYF | TGTGCCAGCTCGTCGACGGGACGCAACTCTGGAAACACCATATATTTT
TRBJ1-6 | TRBD1 | TRBV27 | medium-sized | CASSLGTGGAGNSPLHF | TGTGCCAGCAGTTTAGGGACAGGGGGAGCAGGTAATTCACCCCTCCACTTT
TRBJ2-3 | TRBD2 | TRBV7-6 | NA | CASSLGGGGTDTQYF | TGTGCCAGCAGCTTAGGGGGCGGGGGAACAGATACGCAGTATTTT
TRBJ1-1 | TRBD1 | TRBV6-1 | few | CASQTGSTNTEAFF | TGTGCCAGCCAGACAGGGTCGACGAACACTGAAGCTTTCTTT
TRBJ2-1 | NA | TRBV12-3/TRBV12-4 | few | CASRPGAAYNEQFF | TGTGCCAGCAGACCCGGGGCCGCCTACAATGAGCAGTTCTTC
TRBJ1-1 | NA | TRBV20-1 | NA | CSARKVLELNTEAFF | TGCAGTGCTAGGAAGGTATTAGAGTTGAACACTGAAGCTTTCTTT
TRBJ1-1 | NA | TRBV5-4 | few | CASSQGHPTEPLTAFF | TGTGCCAGCAGCCAGGGACACCCGACTGAACCCTTAACAGCTTTCTTT
TRBJ2-6 | TRBD1 | TRBV5-5 | NA | CASSPQGAYGANVLTF | TGCGCCAGCAGCCCTCAGGGGGCGTACGGGGCCAACGTCCTGACTTTC
TRBJ2-7 | TRBD2 | TRBV5-4 | few | CASSLSSGGAYEQYF | TGTGCCAGCAGCTTGTCTAGCGGGGGGGCATACGAGCAGTACTTC
TRBJ1-2 | NA | TRBV20-1 | few | CSARDRLEYGYTF | TGCAGTGCTAGAGACAGATTAGAGTATGGCTACACCTTC
TRBJ2-2 | NA | TRBV10-3 | NA | CAISERDTGELFF | TGTGCCATCAGTGAAAGGGACACCGGGGAGCTGTTTTTT
TRBJ2-7 | NA | TRBV20-1 | NA | CSARDWRGPGGEQYF | TGCAGTGCTAGGGATTGGAGGGGGCCAGGGGGCGAGCAGTACTTC
TRBJ2-3 | NA | TRBV5-8 | once | CASSLSLGLSTDTQYF | TGTGCCAGCAGCTTATCTCTGGGGCTGAGCACAGATACGCAGTATTTT
TRBJ2-3 | NA | TRBV15 | medium-sized | CATSPYPAPTDTQYF | TGTGCCACCAGCCCCTACCCGGCCCCCACAGATACGCAGTATTTT
TRBJ2-1 | TRBD2 | TRBV5-4 | medium-sized | CASSYGLAQEQFF | TGTGCCAGCAGCTATGGACTAGCCCAGGAGCAGTTCTTC
TRBJ2-1 | TRBD2 | TRBV27 | NA | CACSSWGGGTNEQFF | TGTGCCTGCAGTTCATGGGGGGGTGGTACGAATGAGCAGTTCTTC
TRBJ2-6 | NA | TRBV6-2/TRBV6-3 | NA | CASSSGANVLTF | TGTGCCAGCAGTTCTGGGGCCAACGTCCTGACTTTC
TRBJ1-1 | NA | TRBV6-5 | NA | CASSYGPGTEAFF | TGTGCCAGCAGTTATGGGCCGGGCACTGAAGCTTTCTTT
TRBJ2-1 | TRBD2 | TRBV27 | few | CASTAGGHEQFF | TGTGCCAGCACCGCGGGGGGCCATGAGCAGTTCTTC
TRBJ1-5 | TRBD1 | TRBV19 | few | CASSMYGQGGGGNQPQHF | TGTGCCAGTAGTATGTACGGACAGGGTGGTGGTGGCAATCAGCCCCAGCATTTT
TRBJ1-2 | NA | TRBV12-3/TRBV12-4 | NA | CASRQLNYGYTF | TGTGCCAGCAGACAGTTGAACTATGGCTACACCTTC